This TCR beta chain was sequenced for a study of CD8+CD57+ T cells in acquired aplastic anemia. Looking at the study overall: Each DNA sample taken from sorted CD4+ and CD8+ cells came to approximately 3 ug on average.

Investigators profiled TCR beta VDJ and CDR3 from genomic DNA template. TCRdb processed the reads anew with MiXCR; each CDR3 protein has one entry. This repertoire shows 300,000 or so distinct CDR3 sequences, 56% found once; its top ten account for around 1.3%. The germline gives CDR1 SGDLS, CDR2 YYNGEE. V gave up 4 bases and J gave up 2 bases, with 12 bases separating them. The CDR3 spans 14 residues. The sequenced patients had an expansion of CD8+CD57+ cells seen by flow cytometry. There was no therapy given to any patient before the blood sampling took place. Sequenced: sorted CD4+, CD8+, or CD8+CD57+ T cells (not recorded which) from PBMCs. This chain joins TRBV9 and TRBJ2-5; maybe TRBD2 (6 bases). The receptor comes from a human donor with aplastic anemia. Here the CDR3 reads CASSPRGSQETQYF. For the CDR3, the DNA is TGTGCCAGCAGCCCTCGGGGGAGTCAAGAGACCCAGTACTTC.